This TCR beta chain was captured by sequencing in a study of T cell responses to AZD1222 COVID-19 vaccine. Findings and caveats of the study: Repertoires in all cases were sampled only once the peak T cell response had passed. The donors showed a predominance of white British ancestry and of females, with possible underestimation of clonal diversity.

Comments on this clone: Its cognate antigen is unknown.

The table came from immunoSEQ multiplex PCR; TCRdb's copy has only in-frame clones and leaves some out. The table lists 180,000 or so clones, about 90% of them singletons. The CDR3 sequence is 15 residues long. Germline loops: CDR1 MNHEY, CDR2 SVGAGI. With 6 bases removed from V and 5 bases from J, the gap between germline ends came to 19 bases. The source is an adult who received the AZD1222 COVID-19 vaccine. This material consisted of peripheral blood, taken 28 days after the second AZD1222 dose. This chain uses TRBV6-5 with TRBJ1-2; D might be TRBD1 (6 bases). For the CDR3, the DNA is TGTGCCAGCAGCCAAGTTGGGGGCTCGGGATATGGCTACACCTTC. This gives the protein CASSQVGGSGYGYTF.